These 17 T cell receptor beta chains came from one sample sequenced in a study of T cells after yellow fever vaccination. TCRdb passed the 5' RACE reads through MiXCR, listing each CDR3 protein once. The sample records some 340,000 distinct CDR3 sequences, around 11% being singletons. Sequenced here: CD4+ T cells sorted from PBMCs, sampled 45 days after the yellow fever booster vaccination. The receptors stem from a man aged 18 to 30 who received the YFV17D yellow fever vaccine.

This clonotype was counted a few times. V and J are TRBV6-5 and TRBJ2-3; D gene unclear. Germline-derived CDR1 and CDR2 are MNHEY and SVGAGI. The CDR3 loop spans 14 amino acids. With 6 bases removed from V and 0 bases from J, the gap between germline ends came to 10 bases. The CDR3 spells CASSPFISTDTQYF. The CDR3 coding sequence is TGTGCCAGCAGCCCGTTCATCAGCACAGATACGCAGTATTTT.

The gene calls are TRBV6-5 and TRBJ1-2; a possible D gene is TRBD1 (6 bases). Between the trimmed V and J ends, which lost 4 bases and 8 bases, there was a span of 14 bases. The CDR3 has 13 amino acids. Germline V gene sequence: CDR1 MNHEY, CDR2 SVGAGI. This chain's CDR3 is CASSFRGNGGYTF. The DNA for the CDR3 is TGTGCCAGCAGTTTCAGGGGTAACGGGGGCTACACCTTC.

This clonotype was counted only a few times. The CDR3 sequence is CASGGTGFRGTEAFF. The CDR3 region has the DNA TGTGCCAGCGGAGGAACAGGTTTTAGGGGCACTGAAGCTTTCTTT. This chain joins TRBV2 and TRBJ1-1; D perhaps matches TRBD1 (5 bases). Looked up from germline, CDR1 is SNHLY and CDR2 is FYNNEI. The CDR3 contains 15 residues. Trimming removed 8 bases from V and 4 bases from J, with 20 bases in between.

The chain combines TRBV18 with TRBJ2-7; D possibly matches TRBD1 or TRBD2 (5 bases each). The CDR3 extends over 14 amino acids. With 5 bases removed from V and 4 bases from J, the gap between germline ends came to 15 bases. Germline V gene lookup returns CDR1 KGHSH and CDR2 LQKENI. The CDR3 protein is CASSEAGTGYEQYV. The DNA of the CDR3 is TGTGCCAGCTCAGAGGCAGGGACGGGATACGAGCAGTACGTC.

This clonotype was counted between two and nine times. The CDR3 here is CASSFSGGYYNEQFF. CDR3 nucleotide sequence: TGTGCCAGCAGCTTTAGCGGGGGGTACTACAATGAGCAGTTCTTC. This chain uses TRBV7-2 with TRBJ2-1; TRBD2 matches at 10 bases. The germline gives CDR1 SGHTA, CDR2 FQGNSA. This CDR3 is built from 15 residues. J was trimmed by 3 bases and V by 3 bases; bases with no gene match: 2.

Ten or more counts support this clonotype. The gene calls are TRBV7-8 and TRBJ1-3, with D maybe TRBD1 (5 bases). Germline V gene data show CDR1 as SGHVS and CDR2 as FQNEAQ. Trimming left V 0 bases short and J 3 bases short, with 15 bases between. The CDR3 length is 17 residues. This CDR3 reads CASSLAQGGGGGNTIYF. The DNA for the CDR3 is TGTGCCAGCAGCTTAGCGCAGGGCGGGGGTGGTGGAAACACCATATATTTT. The variable domain in full, with the rest retrieved from reference TRBV7-8 and TRBJ1-3, is GAGVSQSPRYKVAKRGQDVALRCDPISGHVSLFWYQQALGQGPEFLTYFQNEAQLDKSGLPSDRFFAERPEGSVSTLKIQRTQQEDSAVYLCASSLAQGGGGGNTIYFGEGSWLTVV.

This clonotype has ten or more counts. V is TRBV3-1 and J is TRBJ2-7, with 8 nucleotides matching TRBD1. Losses at the gene ends were 7 bases for V and 5 bases for J; bases not matched to a gene: 7. CDR3 length: 13 residues. CDR1 is LGHDT and CDR2 is YNNKEL in the germline V gene (reference sequence). The CDR3 reads CASKFGQGNEQYF. The DNA of the CDR3 is TGTGCCAGCAAATTTGGACAGGGCAACGAGCAGTACTTC.

This clonotype occurred a few times. This chain uses TRBV11-2 with TRBJ1-4; no clear D. CDR1 and CDR2 (germline): SGHAT, FQNNGV. The CDR3 is 14 residues long. With 4 bases removed from V and 8 bases from J, the gap between germline ends came to 14 bases. The CDR3 nucleotides read TGTGCCAGCAGCTCCCTTATGTCCTGGGAAAAACTGTTTTTT. Encoded protein: CASSSLMSWEKLFF.

The V call is TRBV4-1, the J call TRBJ1-3; 9 bases are shared with TRBD1. Germline loops: CDR1 MGHRA, CDR2 YSYEKL. CDR3 size: 16 residues. After removal of 1 base from V and 11 bases from J, the junction contained 12 bases not matched to a gene. The CDR3 protein is CASSQAGQGRVSAIYF. In DNA form, the CDR3 reads TGCGCCAGCAGCCAAGCCGGACAGGGGAGGGTTAGTGCCATATATTTT.

In this sample, this clonotype turned up a few times. V is TRBV19 and J is TRBJ2-1; D uncertain. Deletions cut 6 bases from V and 5 bases from J, with 17 bases between. The CDR3 extends over 15 amino acids. Germline V lookup: CDR1 LNHDA, CDR2 SQIVND (reference sequence). CDR3 amino acids: CASRDGPPPNNEQFF. The CDR3 coding sequence is TGTGCCAGTAGGGACGGGCCACCCCCCAACAATGAGCAGTTCTTC. The entire variable domain, with the rest obtained from reference TRBV19 and TRBJ2-1, is as follows: DGGITQSPKYLFRKEGQNVTLSCEQNLNHDAMYWYRQDPGQGLRLIYYSQIVNDFQKGDIAEGYSVSREKKESFPLTVTSAQKNPTAFYLCASRDGPPPNNEQFFGPGTRLTVL.

There are many counts of this clonotype. The rearrangement links TRBV12-3 or TRBV12-4 to TRBJ1-5, with D perhaps matching TRBD1 (6 bases). Trimming pared 1 base from V and 1 base from J, leaving 8 bases between. The CDR3 is 15 amino acids. CDR3: CASSLGGGSNQPQHF. The DNA for the CDR3 is TGTGCCAGCAGTTTAGGAGGGGGGAGCAATCAGCCCCAGCATTTT.

V usage is TRBV7-2 and J usage is TRBJ2-1, with 7 bases lining up with TRBD2. The junction had 6 bases not matched to a gene; V was cut back by 3 bases and J by 1 base. Per the germline V gene, CDR1 is SGHTA and CDR2 is FQGNSA. CDR3 length: 16 residues. CDR3 sequence reads: CASSFSSGESYNEQFF. The CDR3 region has the DNA TGTGCCAGCAGCTTTTCAAGCGGGGAGTCCTACAATGAGCAGTTCTTC.

This clonotype was seen a handful of times. This chain uses TRBV7-3 with TRBJ2-1, with D tentatively TRBD2 (5 bases). V shed 3 bases and J shed 8 bases, with 14 bases lying between them. Per germline, CDR1 SGHTA and CDR2 FQGTGA. The CDR3 runs to 14 residues. DNA for the CDR3: TGTGCCAGCAGCTTTGGGAGCCTCAGCGATGAGCAGTTCTTC. It translates to CASSFGSLSDEQFF.

The sample holds a few counts of this clonotype. The gene calls are TRBV30 and TRBJ2-7; 10 bases line up with TRBD2. This CDR3 region has 13 residues. Per germline, CDR1 GTSNPN and CDR2 SVGIG (reference sequence). Trimming took 5 bases from V and 0 from J; bases not matched to a gene: 1. The CDR3 DNA reads TGTGCCTGGGCTAGCGGGAGCTCCTACGAGCAGTACTTC. This codes for CAWASGSSYEQYF. Complete variable domain (other parts from reference TRBV30 and TRBJ2-7): SQTIHQWPATLVQPVGSPLSLECTVEGTSNPNLYWYRQAAGRGLQLLFYSVGIGQISSEVPQNLSASRPQDRQFILSSKKLLLSDSGFYLCAWASGSSYEQYFGPGTRLTVT.

The rearrangement links TRBV15 to TRBJ2-1; D not certain. The CDR3 covers 13 residues. V shed 0 bases and J shed 10 bases, with 10 bases lying between them. CDR1 is LNHNV and CDR2 is YYDKDF in the germline V gene (reference sequence). The DNA of the CDR3 is TGTGCCACCAGCAGAGATATCCTCAGGGAGCAGTTCTTC. It encodes CATSRDILREQFF.

This clonotype was found a few times. The genes are TRBV5-4 and TRBJ1-1, with 7 nucleotides matching TRBD1. CDR3 length: 16 residues. Germline CDR1 SGHNT, CDR2 YYREEE (reference sequence). With V trimmed by 0 bases and J by 6 bases, 11 bases remained unmatched. The chain's CDR3 is CASSLAERGGAAEAFF. CDR3 in DNA: TGTGCCAGCAGCTTGGCGGAACGAGGGGGCGCGGCTGAAGCTTTCTTT.

V and J are TRBV6-6 and TRBJ2-7; TRBD1 agrees at 7 bases. Trimming removed 8 bases from V and 12 bases from J; junction bases left unmatched: 13. The CDR3 runs 12 residues. CDR1 MNHNY and CDR2 SVGAGI come from the germline V gene (reference sequence). CDR3 sequence (DNA): TGTGCCAGCGGGACAGACGGGAATCGGCGGTACTTC. Encoded protein: CASGTDGNRRYF.